The next 25 T cell receptor beta chains were all read from a single sample in a study of control samples from healthy donors and cancer patients. The assay was immunoSEQ multiplex PCR, and TCRdb's table has in-frame clones only and misses some. The repertoire holds approximately 150,000 clones, with less than 95% as singletons. The sequenced sample consisted of PBMCs. The receptors stem from a man aged 60 to 75 with colorectal cancer.

This clone occurred a few times. V usage is TRBV5-4 and J usage is TRBJ1-5; D not resolved. Germline loops: CDR1 SGHNT, CDR2 YYREEE (reference sequence). V lost 4 bases, J lost 5 bases, and 13 bases lay in between. This CDR3 has 14 amino acids. The CDR3 bases are TGTGCCAGCAGCGCAAGGGAGGCTGATCAGCCCCAGCATTTT. This sequence encodes CASSAREADQPQHF.

This rearrangement joins TRBV27 to TRBJ1-1; D perhaps matches TRBD1 (5 bases). CDR1 and CDR2 (germline): MNHEY, SMNVEV (reference sequence). V lost 3 bases to trimming and J lost 4 bases, with 9 bases between them. This CDR3 has 13 residues. The CDR3 coding sequence is TGTGCCAGCAGTTTGGGGCCCTTCACTGAAGCTTTCTTT. Protein product: CASSLGPFTEAFF.

Only one count was recorded for this clone. The chain joins TRBV30 to TRBJ2-7; D possibly corresponds to TRBD1 (5 bases). Germline V gene sequence: CDR1 GTSNPN, CDR2 SVGIG (reference sequence). The germline V and J ends were trimmed by 3 bases and 3 bases, with 12 bases remaining between them. CDR3 length: 13 residues. In DNA form, the CDR3 reads TGTGCCTGGAGACCTGGGCAGGGCTACGAGCAGTACTTC. Translating gives CAWRPGQGYEQYF.

V and J are TRBV28 and TRBJ1-1, with D hard to call. This CDR3 is built from 11 residues. Trimming shortened V by 5 bases and J by 8 bases, and 9 bases separated the two germline ends. Germline CDR1 MDHEN, CDR2 SYDVKM. CDR3 sequence (DNA): TGTGCCAGCAGTAACCGGGCCGAAGCTTTCTTT. Translating it yields CASSNRAEAFF.

V and J are TRBV18 and TRBJ2-1, with D unclear. The V and J ends lost 4 bases and 4 bases respectively, with 11 bases between them. The CDR3 is made up of 14 amino acids. Per the germline V gene, CDR1 is KGHSH and CDR2 is LQKENI. The chain's CDR3 is CASSQTHGYNEQFF. The CDR3 DNA is TGTGCCAGCTCACAAACTCACGGATACAATGAGCAGTTCTTC.

V usage is TRBV19 and J usage is TRBJ2-7; TRBD2 matches 12 bases. This CDR3 has 12 amino acids. The germline gives CDR1 LNHDA, CDR2 SQIVND (reference sequence). The V segment lost 7 bases and the J segment 12 bases; nucleotides outside the gene matches: 7. The chain's CDR3 is CASKPSGGAPYF. The CDR3, as DNA: TGTGCCAGTAAACCTAGCGGGGGGGCTCCGTACTTC.

The chain links TRBV7-2 to TRBJ2-5; perhaps D is TRBD1 or TRBD2 (7 bases each). The CDR3 is 16 residues long. Germline-derived CDR1 and CDR2 are SGHTA and FQGNSA. Trimming took off 5 bases at V and 9 bases at J, with 25 bases between the two ends. CDR3 sequence (DNA): TGTGCCAGCAGCCGGGCCCAGGGGGGGACGGGAATGTCCCAGTACTTC. This translates into CASSRAQGGTGMSQYF.

CDR3 sequence reads: CASSSPRAAKNIQYF. The CDR3 DNA reads TGTGCCAGCAGCTCTCCCAGGGCAGCCAAAAACATTCAGTACTTC. The genes are TRBV5-6 and TRBJ2-4, with a weak D call TRBD1 (5 bases). This CDR3 region has 15 residues. Germline V gives CDR1 SGHDT, CDR2 YYEEEE. V lost 3 bases to trimming and J lost 0 bases, with 10 bases between them.

The CDR3 spells CASSIRDSYEQYF. In nucleotides, the CDR3 is TGTGCCAGTAGTATCCGGGACAGCTACGAGCAGTACTTC. V usage is TRBV19 and J usage is TRBJ2-7; 7 bases map to TRBD1. CDR3 length: 13 residues. The germline CDR1 and CDR2 sequences are LNHDA and SQIVND (reference sequence). Trimming took 3 bases from V and 3 from J; bases not matched to a gene: 2.

This clone has just a few counts. The V call is TRBV3-1 (or the pseudogene TRBV3-2), the J call TRBJ1-5; D is uncertain. The CDR3 totals 15 residues. Trimming left V 4 bases short and J 6 bases short, with 16 bases between. CDR1 and CDR2 from the germline V gene are LGHDT and YNNKEL (reference sequence). The CDR3 bases are TGTGCCAGCAGCCCCCTAGCTAGTGGAGGTCAGCCCCAGCATTTT. Its translation: CASSPLASGGQPQHF.

The chain carries TRBV6-1 and TRBJ2-7; D not resolved. V was clipped by 1 base and J by 2 bases, with 15 bases between them. This CDR3 is built from 16 residues. From germline, CDR1 is MNHNS and CDR2 SASEGT. CDR3 amino acids: CASSEGWTTRPYEQYF. For the CDR3, the DNA is TGTGCCAGCAGTGAAGGATGGACGACCCGACCCTACGAGCAGTACTTC.

The V and J genes are TRBV19 and TRBJ1-5; D gene unclear. CDR3 length: 13 residues. The V end was cut by 8 bases, the J end by 0 bases, with 8 bases between. Per germline, CDR1 LNHDA and CDR2 SQIVND (reference sequence). This chain's CDR3 is CASQDGSNQPQHF. CDR3 sequence (DNA): TGTGCCAGTCAGGACGGTAGCAATCAGCCCCAGCATTTT.

The chain has TRBV18 and TRBJ2-7; 9 bases align to TRBD2. Germline CDR1 KGHSH, CDR2 LQKENI. The junction had 0 bases not matched to a gene; V was cut back by 0 bases and J by 3 bases. The CDR3 spans 14 residues. As DNA, the CDR3 is TGTGCCAGCTCACCACCTAGCGGGGGCTACGAGCAGTACTTC. Protein: CASSPPSGGYEQYF.

This clone has just one count. V and J are TRBV10-1 and TRBJ2-3, with D perhaps TRBD1 or TRBD2 (5 bases each). The CDR3 is 17 amino acids. CDR1 WNHNN and CDR2 SYGVQD come from the germline V gene (reference sequence). Trimming stripped 3 bases from V and 4 bases from J, with 20 bases between. The CDR3 nucleotides are TGCGCCAGCAGTGACCCCCCCCTCGGGGCTCGGGCAGATACGCAGTATTTT. This codes for CASSDPPLGARADTQYF.

V gene TRBV7-2 combines with J gene TRBJ1-1; maybe TRBD1 (5 bases). CDR1 is SGHTA and CDR2 is FQGNSA in the germline V gene. The CDR3 length is 15 residues. Trimming shortened V by 1 base and J by 7 bases, and 16 bases separated the two germline ends. This CDR3 reads CASSLEGRTWSEAFF. CDR3 sequence (DNA): TGTGCCAGCAGCTTAGAAGGGCGGACATGGAGTGAAGCTTTCTTT. The variable domain in full, with the rest retrieved from reference TRBV7-2 and TRBJ1-1, is GAGVSQSPSNKVTEKGKDVELRCDPISGHTALYWYRQSLGQGLEFLIYFQGNSAPDKSGLPSDRFSAERTGGSVSTLTIQRTQQEDSAVYLCASSLEGRTWSEAFFGQGTRLTVV.

This chain joins TRBV20-1 and TRBJ2-7, with 8 bases aligning to TRBD2. The junction had 12 bases not matched to a gene; V was cut back by 6 bases and J by 5 bases. The CDR3 runs to 14 residues. Germline values: CDR1 DFQATT, CDR2 SNEGSKA (reference sequence). The CDR3 DNA sequence: TGCAGTGCCAGTCGGTTTAGCGGGGCCCACGAGCAGTACTTC. Protein: CSASRFSGAHEQYF.

V gene TRBV5-5 combines with J gene TRBJ1-1; the D is unclear. The ends were cut back, 2 bases at V and 5 bases at J, with 10 bases in the middle. This CDR3 has 13 residues. Per the germline V gene, CDR1 is SGHKS and CDR2 is YYEKEE (reference sequence). CDR3 in DNA: TGTGCCAGCAGCTTTGGAGAGTATACTGAAGCTTTCTTT. Translated, it gives CASSFGEYTEAFF.

The V call is TRBV19, the J call TRBJ1-2; TRBD1 aligns across 9 bases. Looked up from germline, CDR1 is LNHDA and CDR2 is SQIVND (reference sequence). V was pared by 4 bases and J by 4 bases, with 13 bases of the junction left unmatched. There are 17 residues in the CDR3. CDR3 sequence (DNA): TGTGCCAGTAGTACCTTAACCGGGACAGGGAGTGGCTATGGCTACACCTTC. It codes for CASSTLTGTGSGYGYTF.

The gene calls are TRBV4-1 and TRBJ2-4, with unresolved D. The V gene's germline CDR1 is MGHRA and CDR2 YSYEKL. The CDR3 loop spans 16 amino acids. The V and J ends lost 0 bases and 0 bases respectively, with 9 bases between them. The CDR3 reads CASSQDGPIAKNIQYF. CDR3 in DNA: TGCGCCAGCAGCCAAGATGGTCCCATAGCCAAAAACATTCAGTACTTC.

This chain links TRBV18 with TRBJ1-5, with TRBD1 matching over 7 bases. The germline V gene encodes CDR1 KGHSH and CDR2 LQKENI. V lost 5 bases, J lost 2 bases, and 3 bases stayed unmatched. This CDR3 has 14 amino acids. The CDR3 is CASSSDRGNQPQHF. CDR3 nucleotide sequence: TGTGCCAGCTCATCCGACAGGGGCAATCAGCCCCAGCATTTT.

V and J are TRBV19 and TRBJ2-7; D is perhaps TRBD2 (6 bases). CDR1 is LNHDA, CDR2 SQIVND, per germline (reference sequence). The V end was cut by 2 bases, the J end by 5 bases, with 7 bases between. The CDR3 contains 12 residues. DNA for the CDR3: TGTGCCAGTAGTATACCGGGGGACGAGCAGTACTTC. Protein: CASSIPGDEQYF.

The chain combines TRBV19 with TRBJ2-3; D is perhaps TRBD1 (6 bases). Germline V gene lookup returns CDR1 LNHDA and CDR2 SQIVND (reference sequence). This CDR3 contains 15 residues. V lost 6 bases and J 4 bases, leaving 17 bases between the germline ends. CDR3 DNA: TGTGCCAGTAGAGGGTCACAGGGATACCCAGATACGCAGTATTTT. This codes for CASRGSQGYPDTQYF.

The gene calls are TRBV10-3 and TRBJ2-7; a possible D gene is TRBD1 (6 bases). CDR3 length: 15 amino acids. The germline V and J ends were trimmed by 2 bases and 0 bases, with 11 bases remaining between them. Per germline, CDR1 ENHRY and CDR2 SYGVKD. CDR3 in DNA: TGTGCCATCAGTGAGCCCCTACAGGGCTCCTACGAGCAGTACTTC. This translates into CAISEPLQGSYEQYF.

The chain links TRBV3-1 (or the pseudogene TRBV3-2) to TRBJ1-1; TRBD1 aligns across 7 bases. V shed 2 bases, J shed 4 bases, and the junction held 4 bases outside the gene matches. In germline, CDR1 is LGHDT, CDR2 YNNKEL (reference sequence). The CDR3 runs to 14 residues. CDR3 nucleotides: TGTGCCAGCAGCCAAATGTACAGGGGCACTGAAGCTTTCTTT. Translating gives CASSQMYRGTEAFF.

The V gene is TRBV6-5, the J gene TRBJ1-6; 10 bases match TRBD1. Trimming removed 7 bases from V and 9 bases from J; junction bases left unmatched: 9. This CDR3 has 15 residues. Germline CDR1 MNHEY, CDR2 SVGAGI. The CDR3 reads CASTRTGGNSSPLHF. CDR3 sequence (DNA): TGTGCCAGCACCCGGACAGGGGGAAATAGTTCACCCCTCCACTTT.